This T cell receptor beta chain was observed in a study of vaccination effects on CD4 cells after COVID-19. Upon completion of 10 to 11 days in culture, CD4+ T cells were isolated. Everyone in the study got two shots of either the BNT162b2 or mRNA-1273 vaccine. Profiling relied on immunoSEQ multiplex PCR, and the TCRdb table lists in-frame clones only, not all of them. The table records some 69,000 clones, about 73% of them present only once. A note on this clone: Antigen specificity is unknown.

V was pared by 1 base and J by 2 bases, with 8 bases between. The germline V gene encodes CDR1 SGHTA and CDR2 FQGNSA. The CDR3 is made up of 14 amino acids. The material sequenced was CD4+ T cells from PBMCs cultured without peptide, taken after COVID-19 vaccination. This clonotype originated in a human donor who received a COVID-19 vaccine. The J gene is TRBJ1-2, the V gene TRBV7-2; a possible D gene is TRBD1 (5 bases). CDR3 nucleotide sequence: TGTGCCAGCAGCTTAGGCCAGGGAAACTATGGCTACACCTTC. It is translated as CASSLGQGNYGYTF.